The T cell receptor (beta chain) under discussion was sequenced for a study of blood T cell repertoires in COVID-19. The wider study: Acute and convalescent COVID-19 specimens originated in the United States, Italy and Spain. The cDNA or gDNA used as material had been derived from T cells, B-cell-depleted T cells, or PBMCs.

This CDR3 contains 14 residues. Germline-derived CDR1 and CDR2 are ENHRY and SYGVKD. The ends lost 6 bases at V and 5 bases at J; junction bases unmatched: 8. A Seattle source enrolled patients during active infection and followed them longitudinally. Original methodology: Amplification from reference gene primers served as the basis for estimated nucleated cell counts. Here immunoSEQ multiplex PCR was the method, and the copy in TCRdb shows in-frame clones only, minus some. D and trimming come from the DNA, and the V and J calls and clone size come from that table. The data contain about 160,000 clones, roughly 80% of them singletons.

This rearrangement joins TRBV10-3 to TRBJ1-1; 8 bases are a match to TRBD1. Material for sequencing was peripheral blood. This clonotype was sampled from a woman aged 40-49 years with COVID-19, enrolled during active disease. CDR3: CAISGQGGGTEAFF. In nucleotides, the CDR3 is TGTGCCATCAGCGGACAGGGAGGAGGGACTGAAGCTTTCTTT.